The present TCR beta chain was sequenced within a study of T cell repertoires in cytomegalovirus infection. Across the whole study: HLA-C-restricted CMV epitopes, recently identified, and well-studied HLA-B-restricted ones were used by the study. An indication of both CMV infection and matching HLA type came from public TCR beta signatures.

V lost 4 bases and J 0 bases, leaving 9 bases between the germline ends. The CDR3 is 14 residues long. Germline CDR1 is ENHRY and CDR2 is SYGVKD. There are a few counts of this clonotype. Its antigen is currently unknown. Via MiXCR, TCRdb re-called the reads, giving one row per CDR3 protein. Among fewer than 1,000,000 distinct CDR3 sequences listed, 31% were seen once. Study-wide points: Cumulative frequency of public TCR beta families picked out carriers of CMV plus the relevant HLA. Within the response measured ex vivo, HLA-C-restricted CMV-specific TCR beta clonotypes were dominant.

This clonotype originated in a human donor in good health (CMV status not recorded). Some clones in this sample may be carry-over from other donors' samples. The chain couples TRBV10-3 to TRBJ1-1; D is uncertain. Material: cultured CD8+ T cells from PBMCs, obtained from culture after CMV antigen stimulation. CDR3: CAISVGGMNTEAFF. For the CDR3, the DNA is TGTGCCATCAGTGTTGGAGGCATGAACACTGAAGCTTTCTTT.